This record concerns one T cell receptor (beta chain) sequence. Antigen: not known. V shed 4 bases, J shed 0 bases, and the junction held 3 bases outside the gene matches. CDR1 and CDR2 (germline): MGHRA, YSYEKL. CDR3 length: 14 residues. These data belong to a study of PD-1 blockade in mismatch repair-deficient tumors. Every patient had mismatch repair deficiency by PCR or immunohistochemistry. The TCR-sequenced patients were a few responders to pembrolizumab. Study-wide results and caveats: Rapid post-treatment expansion, then contraction, generally preceding radiologic response, marked tumor-resident clones.

Clones were read by immunoSEQ multiplex PCR, and TCRdb kept only the in-frame ones, dropping some. Of more than 85,000 clones listed, 65% to 85% are singletons. This specimen consisted of peripheral blood, obtained roughly 36 weeks after starting pembrolizumab. V usage is TRBV4-1 and J usage is TRBJ2-7, with TRBD1 identical over 7 bases. The receptor was isolated from an adult with mismatch repair-deficient cancer. The CDR3 DNA sequence: TGCGCCAGCAGCCTCCGACAGGGCTCCTACGAGCAGTACTTC. Translation gives CASSLRQGSYEQYF.